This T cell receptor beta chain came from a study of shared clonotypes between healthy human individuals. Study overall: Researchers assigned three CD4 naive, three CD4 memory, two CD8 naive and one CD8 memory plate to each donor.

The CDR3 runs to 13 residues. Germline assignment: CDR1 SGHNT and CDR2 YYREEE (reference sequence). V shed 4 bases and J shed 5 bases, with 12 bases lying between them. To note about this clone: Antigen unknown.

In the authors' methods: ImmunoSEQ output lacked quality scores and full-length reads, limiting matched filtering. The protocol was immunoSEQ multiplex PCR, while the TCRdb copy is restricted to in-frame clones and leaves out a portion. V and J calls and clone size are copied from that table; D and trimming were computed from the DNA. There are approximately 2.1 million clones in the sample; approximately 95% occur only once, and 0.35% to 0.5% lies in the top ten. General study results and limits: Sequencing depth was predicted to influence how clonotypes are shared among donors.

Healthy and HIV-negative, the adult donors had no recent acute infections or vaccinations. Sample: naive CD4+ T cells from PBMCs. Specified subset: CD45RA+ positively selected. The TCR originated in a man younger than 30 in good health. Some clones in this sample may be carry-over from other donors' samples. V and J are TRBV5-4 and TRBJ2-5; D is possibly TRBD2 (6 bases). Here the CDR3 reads CASSGSGAETQYF. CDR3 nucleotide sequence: TGTGCCAGCAGCGGGTCGGGAGCGGAGACCCAGTACTTC.